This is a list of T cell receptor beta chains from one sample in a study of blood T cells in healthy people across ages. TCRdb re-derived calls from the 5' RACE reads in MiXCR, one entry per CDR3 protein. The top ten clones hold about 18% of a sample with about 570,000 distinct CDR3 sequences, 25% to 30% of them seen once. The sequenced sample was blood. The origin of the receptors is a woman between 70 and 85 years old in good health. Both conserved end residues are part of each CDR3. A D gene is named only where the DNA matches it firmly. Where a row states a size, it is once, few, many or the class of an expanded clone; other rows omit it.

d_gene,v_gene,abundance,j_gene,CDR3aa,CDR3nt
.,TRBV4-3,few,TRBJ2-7,CASSQDSKGSYEQYF,TGCGCCAGCAGCCAGGACAGCAAGGGGTCCTACGAGCAGTACTTC
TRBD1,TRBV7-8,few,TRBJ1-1,CASSLVYPGQGVGGNTEAFF,TGTGCCAGCAGCTTAGTTTATCCGGGACAGGGGGTCGGGGGGAACACTGAAGCTTTCTTT
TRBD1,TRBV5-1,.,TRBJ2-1,CASSPVQGTEQFF,TGCGCCAGCAGCCCGGTACAGGGGACTGAGCAGTTCTTC
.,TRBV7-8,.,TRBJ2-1,CASEVETYNEQFF,TGTGCCTCCGAGGTCGAAACCTACAATGAGCAGTTCTTC
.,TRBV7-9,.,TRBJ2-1,CASSPQSEQFF,TGTGCCAGCAGCCCTCAGAGTGAGCAGTTCTTC
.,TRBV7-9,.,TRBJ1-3,CASTTYREISGDTIYF,TGTGCCAGCACAACCTACAGGGAAATTAGTGGAGACACCATATATTTT
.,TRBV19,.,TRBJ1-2,CASPWPGALDGYTF,TGTGCCAGTCCCTGGCCAGGAGCATTAGATGGCTACACCTTC
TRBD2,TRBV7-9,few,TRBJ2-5,CANSLLGLAETQYF,TGTGCCAACAGCTTACTGGGACTAGCGGAGACCCAGTACTTC
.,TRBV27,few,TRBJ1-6,CASSFKNSPLHF,TGTGCCAGCAGTTTCAAAAATTCACCCCTCCACTTT
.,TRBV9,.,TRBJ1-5,CASSVSALPNQPQHF,TGTGCCAGCAGCGTATCGGCACTGCCAAATCAGCCCCAGCATTTT
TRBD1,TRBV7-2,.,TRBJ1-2,CASSSTDRRANYGYTF,TGTGCCAGCAGCTCCACGGACAGGCGAGCTAACTATGGCTACACCTTC
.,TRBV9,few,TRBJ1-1,CASSAVRSSSEAFF,TGTGCCAGCAGCGCTGTCAGGAGTAGTTCTGAAGCTTTCTTT
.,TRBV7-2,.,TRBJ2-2,CASSLVPARQNTGELFF,TGTGCCAGCAGCTTAGTACCCGCCCGACAGAACACCGGGGAGCTGTTTTTT
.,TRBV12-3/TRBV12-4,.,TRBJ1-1,CASSPRGGESAEAFF,TGTGCCAGCAGTCCCCGAGGAGGGGAGAGCGCTGAAGCTTTCTTT
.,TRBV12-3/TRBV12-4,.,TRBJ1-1,CATGTANTEAFF,TGTGCCACCGGGACGGCGAACACTGAAGCTTTCTTT
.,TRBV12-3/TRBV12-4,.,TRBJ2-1,CASSPRESRQFF,TGTGCCAGCAGTCCCCGGGAGTCCCGGCAGTTCTTC
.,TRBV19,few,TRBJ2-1,CASTRTGKEQFF,TGTGCCAGTACCCGTACAGGGAAGGAGCAGTTCTTC
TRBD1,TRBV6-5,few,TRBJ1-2,CASSYGQGSNYGYTF,TGTGCCAGCAGTTACGGACAGGGGTCTAACTATGGCTACACCTTC
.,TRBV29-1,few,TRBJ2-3,CSVESGGDTQYF,TGCAGCGTTGAGTCGGGGGGCGATACGCAGTATTTT
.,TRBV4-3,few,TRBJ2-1,CASSQAQGYNEQFF,TGCGCCAGCAGCCAAGCCCAGGGCTACAATGAGCAGTTCTTC
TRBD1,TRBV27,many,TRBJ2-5,CASRWTGEGTQYF,TGTGCCAGCAGATGGACAGGGGAAGGGACCCAGTACTTC
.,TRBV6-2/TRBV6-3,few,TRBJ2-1,CASSPVLGTYNEQFF,TGTGCCAGCAGCCCCGTACTCGGAACTTACAATGAGCAGTTCTTC
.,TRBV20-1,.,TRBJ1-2,CSARDLAGYGYTF,TGCAGTGCTAGAGATCTAGCGGGGTATGGCTACACCTTC
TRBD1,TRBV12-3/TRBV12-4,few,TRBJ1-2,CASSTGTGRGYTF,TGTGCCAGCAGTACCGGGACAGGCCGAGGCTACACCTTC
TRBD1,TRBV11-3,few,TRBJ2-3,CASSRTGVGDTQYF,TGTGCCAGCAGCCGGACAGGGGTCGGAGATACGCAGTATTTT